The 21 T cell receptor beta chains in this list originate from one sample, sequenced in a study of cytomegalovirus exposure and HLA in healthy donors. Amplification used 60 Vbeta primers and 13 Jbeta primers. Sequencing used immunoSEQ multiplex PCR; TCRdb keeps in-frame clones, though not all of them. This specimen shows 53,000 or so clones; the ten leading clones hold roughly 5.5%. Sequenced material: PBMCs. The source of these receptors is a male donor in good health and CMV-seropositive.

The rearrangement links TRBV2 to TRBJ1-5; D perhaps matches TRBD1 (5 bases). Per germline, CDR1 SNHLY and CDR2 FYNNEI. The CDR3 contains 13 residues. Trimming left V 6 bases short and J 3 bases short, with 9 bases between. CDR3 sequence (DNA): TGTGCCAGCAGCGACAGAGACAATCAGCCCCAGCATTTT. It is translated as CASSDRDNQPQHF. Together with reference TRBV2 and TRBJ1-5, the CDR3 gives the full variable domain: EPEVTQTPSHQVTQMGQEVILRCVPISNHLYFYWYRQILGQKVEFLVSFYNNEISEKSEIFDDQFSVERPDGSNFTLKIRSTKLEDSAMYFCASSDRDNQPQHFGDGTRLSIL.

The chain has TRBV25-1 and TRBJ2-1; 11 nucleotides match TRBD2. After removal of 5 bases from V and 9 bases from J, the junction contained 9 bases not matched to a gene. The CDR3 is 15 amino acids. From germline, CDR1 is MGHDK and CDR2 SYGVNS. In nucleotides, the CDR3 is TGTGCCAGCAGTCAGTTAGCGGGGGGGATGGCTGAGCAGTTCTTC. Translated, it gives CASSQLAGGMAEQFF.

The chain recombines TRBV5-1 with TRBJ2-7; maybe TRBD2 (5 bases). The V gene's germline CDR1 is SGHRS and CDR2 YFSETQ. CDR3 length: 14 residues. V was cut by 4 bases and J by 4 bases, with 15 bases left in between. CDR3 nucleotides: TGCGCCAGCAGCCCATATTACGGGGATTACGAGCAGTACTTC. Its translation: CASSPYYGDYEQYF.

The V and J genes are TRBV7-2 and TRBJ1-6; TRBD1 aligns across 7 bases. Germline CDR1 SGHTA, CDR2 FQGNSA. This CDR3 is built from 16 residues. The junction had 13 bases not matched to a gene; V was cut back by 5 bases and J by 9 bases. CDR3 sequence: CASSLGTATVGSPLHF. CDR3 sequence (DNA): TGTGCCAGCAGCCTAGGGACAGCGACAGTTGGTTCACCCCTCCACTTT. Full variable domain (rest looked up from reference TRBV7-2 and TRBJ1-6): GAGVSQSPSNKVTEKGKDVELRCDPISGHTALYWYRQSLGQGLEFLIYFQGNSAPDKSGLPSDRFSAERTGGSVSTLTIQRTQQEDSAVYLCASSLGTATVGSPLHFGNGTRLTVT.

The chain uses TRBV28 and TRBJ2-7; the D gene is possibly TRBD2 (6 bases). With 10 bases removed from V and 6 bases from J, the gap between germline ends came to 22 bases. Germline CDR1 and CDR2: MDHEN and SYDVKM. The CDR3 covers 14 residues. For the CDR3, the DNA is TGTGCCACCAGACGTCGGGGGTGGGGACCCGAGCAGTACTTC. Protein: CATRRRGWGPEQYF.

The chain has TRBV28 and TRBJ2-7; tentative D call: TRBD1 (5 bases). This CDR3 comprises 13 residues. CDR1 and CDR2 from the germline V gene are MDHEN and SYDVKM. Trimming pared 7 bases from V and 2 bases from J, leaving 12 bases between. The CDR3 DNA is TGTGCCAGCACTCCCCGCAGGGCCTACGAGCAGTACTTC. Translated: CASTPRRAYEQYF. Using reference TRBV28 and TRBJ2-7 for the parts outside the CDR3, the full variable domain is DVKVTQSSRYLVKRTGEKVFLECVQDMDHENMFWYRQDPGLGLRLIYFSYDVKMKEKGDIPEGYSVSREKKERFSLILESASTNQTSMYLCASTPRRAYEQYFGPGTRLTVT.

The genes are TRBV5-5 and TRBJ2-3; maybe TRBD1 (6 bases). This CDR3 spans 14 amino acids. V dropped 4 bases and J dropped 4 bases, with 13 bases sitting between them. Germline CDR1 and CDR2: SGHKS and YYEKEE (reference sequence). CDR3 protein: CASSRIPGADTQYF. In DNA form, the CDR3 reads TGTGCCAGCAGCAGAATTCCAGGGGCAGATACGCAGTATTTT.

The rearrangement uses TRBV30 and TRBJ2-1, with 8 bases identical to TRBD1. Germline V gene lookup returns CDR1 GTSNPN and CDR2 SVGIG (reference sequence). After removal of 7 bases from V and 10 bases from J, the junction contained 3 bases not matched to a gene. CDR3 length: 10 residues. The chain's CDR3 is CASRDREQFF. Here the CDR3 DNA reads TGTGCCTCCCGGGACAGGGAGCAGTTCTTC.

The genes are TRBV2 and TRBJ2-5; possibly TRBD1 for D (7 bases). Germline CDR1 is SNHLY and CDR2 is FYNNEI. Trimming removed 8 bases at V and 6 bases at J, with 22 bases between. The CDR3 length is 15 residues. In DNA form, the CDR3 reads TGTGCCAGCGGGGGAGGACAGGCGACTCAGCAGACCCAGTACTTC. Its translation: CASGGGQATQQTQYF.

CDR3 loop: CASSFSGGAGYEQYF. CDR3 DNA sequence: TGTGCCAGCAGCTTTAGCGGGGGGGCCGGGTACGAGCAGTACTTC. This chain joins TRBV7-2 and TRBJ2-7; 11 positions match TRBD2. This CDR3 has 15 amino acids. Trimming cost V 3 bases and J 4 bases; bases outside gene matches: 5. Germline V gene data show CDR1 as SGHTA and CDR2 as FQGNSA.

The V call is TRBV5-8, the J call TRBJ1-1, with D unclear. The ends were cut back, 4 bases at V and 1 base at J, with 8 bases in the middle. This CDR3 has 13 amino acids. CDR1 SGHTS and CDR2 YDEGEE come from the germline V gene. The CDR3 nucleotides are TGTGCCAGCAGCCCGTTGAGGAACACTGAAGCTTTCTTT. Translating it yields CASSPLRNTEAFF.

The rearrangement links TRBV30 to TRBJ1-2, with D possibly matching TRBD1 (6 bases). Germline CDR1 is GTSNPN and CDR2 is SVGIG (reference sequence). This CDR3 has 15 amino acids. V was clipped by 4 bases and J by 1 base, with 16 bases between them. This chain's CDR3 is CAWKHPGQVNYGYTF. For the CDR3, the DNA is TGTGCCTGGAAACATCCGGGACAAGTTAACTATGGCTACACCTTC.

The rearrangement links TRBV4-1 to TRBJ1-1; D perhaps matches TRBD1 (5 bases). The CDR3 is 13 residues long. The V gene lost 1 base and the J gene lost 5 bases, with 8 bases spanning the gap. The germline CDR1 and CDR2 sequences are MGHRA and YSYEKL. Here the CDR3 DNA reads TGCGCCAGCAGCCAAGTCCCAGGGACTGAAGCTTTCTTT. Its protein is CASSQVPGTEAFF.

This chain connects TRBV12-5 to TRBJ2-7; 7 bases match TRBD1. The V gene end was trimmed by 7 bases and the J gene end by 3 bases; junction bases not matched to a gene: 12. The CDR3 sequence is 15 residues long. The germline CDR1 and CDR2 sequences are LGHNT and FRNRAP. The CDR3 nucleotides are TGTGCTAGTGCAATCGGACAGGAAGGAATCTACGAGCAGTACTTC. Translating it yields CASAIGQEGIYEQYF.

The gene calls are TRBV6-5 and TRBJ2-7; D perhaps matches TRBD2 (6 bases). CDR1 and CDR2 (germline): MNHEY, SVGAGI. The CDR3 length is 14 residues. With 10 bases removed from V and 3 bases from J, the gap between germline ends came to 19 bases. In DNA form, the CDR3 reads TGTGCCACCGAGCCTTCCGGAGGGAACTACGAGCAGTACTTC. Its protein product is CATEPSGGNYEQYF.

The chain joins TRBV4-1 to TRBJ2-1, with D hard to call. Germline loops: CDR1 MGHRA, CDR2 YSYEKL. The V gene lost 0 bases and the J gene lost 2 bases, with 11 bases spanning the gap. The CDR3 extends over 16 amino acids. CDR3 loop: CASSQDKRLPYNEQFF. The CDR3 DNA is TGCGCCAGCAGCCAAGACAAGCGCCTGCCCTACAATGAGCAGTTCTTC.

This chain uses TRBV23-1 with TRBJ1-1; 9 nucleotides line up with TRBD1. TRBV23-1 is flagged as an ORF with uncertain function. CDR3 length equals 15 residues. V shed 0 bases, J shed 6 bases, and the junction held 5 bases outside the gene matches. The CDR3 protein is CASSQSPDRGPEAFF. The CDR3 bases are TGCGCCAGCAGTCAATCCCCGGACAGGGGCCCTGAAGCTTTCTTT.

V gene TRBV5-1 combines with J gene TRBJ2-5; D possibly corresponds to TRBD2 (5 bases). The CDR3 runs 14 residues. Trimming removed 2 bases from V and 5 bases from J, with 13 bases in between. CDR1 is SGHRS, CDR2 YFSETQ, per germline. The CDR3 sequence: CASSFTGMRETQYF. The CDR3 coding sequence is TGCGCCAGCAGCTTCACGGGGATGCGGGAGACCCAGTACTTC.

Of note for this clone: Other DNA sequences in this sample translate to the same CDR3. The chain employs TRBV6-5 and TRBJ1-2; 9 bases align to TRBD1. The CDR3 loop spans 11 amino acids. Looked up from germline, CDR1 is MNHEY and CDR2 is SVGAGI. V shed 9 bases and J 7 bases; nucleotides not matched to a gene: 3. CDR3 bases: TGTGCCAGACAGGGGGCTTTTGGCTACACCTTC. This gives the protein CARQGAFGYTF.

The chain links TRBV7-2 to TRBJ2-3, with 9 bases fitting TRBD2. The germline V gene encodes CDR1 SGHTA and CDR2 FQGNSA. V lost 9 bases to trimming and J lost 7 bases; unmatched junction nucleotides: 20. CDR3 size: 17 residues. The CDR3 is CASSPSWRGGSNYTQYF. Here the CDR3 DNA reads TGTGCCAGTAGCCCTAGTTGGCGGGGGGGCTCGAATTATACGCAGTATTTT.

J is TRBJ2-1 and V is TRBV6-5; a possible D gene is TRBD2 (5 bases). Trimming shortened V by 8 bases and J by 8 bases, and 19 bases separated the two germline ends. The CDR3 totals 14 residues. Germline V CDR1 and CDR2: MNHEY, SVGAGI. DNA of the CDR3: TGTGCCAGCCGTGCCGAGGGCGTTCTAGATGAGCAGTTCTTC. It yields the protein CASRAEGVLDEQFF.